The following is a TCR beta chain sequence with its context. Antigen unknown. TCRdb keeps only in-frame clones here, not all; method: immunoSEQ multiplex PCR. The sample holds 65,000 to 90,000 clones, around 86% seen once. The data belong to a study of OX40 agonist ivuxolimab in advanced cancers. Study-wide background: Each dose-escalation patient presented with hepatocellular carcinoma, melanoma, renal cell or head and neck cancer. Partial responses were recorded for three patients, including one with hepatocellular carcinoma and two with cutaneous melanoma.

Study-level findings and limits: The mean number of expanded clones was higher in CD8+ T cells than in CD4+. The antigen specificity of the peripheral T cells (those that were expanded) was not determined.

The receptor was isolated from an adult with an advanced solid tumor such as melanoma, head and neck, liver or kidney cancer. The source material was CD4+ or CD8+ T cells sorted from blood, sampled in a trial of the OX40 agonist ivuxolimab.

The CDR3 DNA follows: TGCGCCAGCAGCTTGACACTCGACAGGGGAACTGGAAACACCATATATTTT. It translates to CASSLTLDRGTGNTIYF. The chain recombines TRBV5-1 with TRBJ1-3; 8 positions match TRBD1. Germline loops: CDR1 SGHRS, CDR2 YFSETQ. The CDR3 runs to 17 residues. The trim removed 1 base at V and 2 bases at J, leaving 8 bases unmatched.